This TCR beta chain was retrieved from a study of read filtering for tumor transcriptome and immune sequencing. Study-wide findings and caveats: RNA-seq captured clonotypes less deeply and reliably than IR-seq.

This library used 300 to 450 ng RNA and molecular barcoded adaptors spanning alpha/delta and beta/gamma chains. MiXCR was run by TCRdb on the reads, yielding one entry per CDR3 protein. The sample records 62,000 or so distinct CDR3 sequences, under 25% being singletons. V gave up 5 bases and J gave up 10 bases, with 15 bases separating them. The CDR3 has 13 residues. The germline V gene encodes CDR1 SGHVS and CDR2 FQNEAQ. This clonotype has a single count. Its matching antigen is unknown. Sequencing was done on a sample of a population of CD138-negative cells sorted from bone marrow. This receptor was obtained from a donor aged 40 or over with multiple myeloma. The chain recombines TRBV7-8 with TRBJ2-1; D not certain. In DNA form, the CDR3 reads TGTGCCAGCAGCGCGATTGGAGCTCGAGAGCAGTTCTTC. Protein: CASSAIGAREQFF.